This TCR beta chain was observed in a study of vaccination and CD4 T cells after COVID-19. About the study: Vaccinees got either two BNT162b2 doses or two mRNA-1273 doses.

Sequence data for DNA of cultured CD4+ T cells were generated by the Oncomine TCR Beta short-read assay. TCRdb reanalysed the PCR reads using MiXCR and keeps one entry per CDR3 protein. The sample has fewer than 30,000 distinct CDR3 sequences, about 60% seen once. From germline, CDR1 is DFQATT and CDR2 SNEGSKA (reference sequence). This CDR3 contains 12 residues. Documented treatment: approximately nine-day PBMC culture with coronavirus spike peptide pools or control peptides (ViraFEST assay). Peptide pool stimulation in ViraFEST expanded antigen-specific T cells, whose TCRs were then sequenced. None of the healthy vaccine recipients had prior SARS-CoV-2 infection, per negative nucleocapsid antibodies before and after vaccination. This clonotype turned up a few times. The antigen remains undetermined.

This TCR derives from a human donor who received a COVID-19 vaccine. The input for sequencing was CD4+ T cells from blood, cultured in vitro, taken after SARS-CoV-2 vaccination. The V call is TRBV20-1, the J call TRBJ2-5, with a tentative D call TRBD2 (6 bases). The CDR3 is CSSWGLQETQYF. DNA of the CDR3: TGCTCGAGCTGGGGACTTCAAGAGACCCAGTACTTC.